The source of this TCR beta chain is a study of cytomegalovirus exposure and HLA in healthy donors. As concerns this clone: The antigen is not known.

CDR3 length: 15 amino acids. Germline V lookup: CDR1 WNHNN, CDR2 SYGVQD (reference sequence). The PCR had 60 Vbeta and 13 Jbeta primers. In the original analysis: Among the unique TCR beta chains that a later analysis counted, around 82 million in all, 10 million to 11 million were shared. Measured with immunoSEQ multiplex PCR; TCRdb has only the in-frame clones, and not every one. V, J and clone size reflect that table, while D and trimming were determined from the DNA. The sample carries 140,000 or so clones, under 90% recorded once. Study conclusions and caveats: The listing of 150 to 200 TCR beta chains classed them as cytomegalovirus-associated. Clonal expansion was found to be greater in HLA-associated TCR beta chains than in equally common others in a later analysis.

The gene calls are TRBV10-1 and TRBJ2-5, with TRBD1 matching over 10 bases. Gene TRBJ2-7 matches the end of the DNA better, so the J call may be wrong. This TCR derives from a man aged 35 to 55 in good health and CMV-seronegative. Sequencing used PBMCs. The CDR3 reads CASPNRDRGPYEQYF. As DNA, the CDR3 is TGCGCCAGCCCTAACCGGGACAGGGGACCCTACGAGCAGTACTTC.